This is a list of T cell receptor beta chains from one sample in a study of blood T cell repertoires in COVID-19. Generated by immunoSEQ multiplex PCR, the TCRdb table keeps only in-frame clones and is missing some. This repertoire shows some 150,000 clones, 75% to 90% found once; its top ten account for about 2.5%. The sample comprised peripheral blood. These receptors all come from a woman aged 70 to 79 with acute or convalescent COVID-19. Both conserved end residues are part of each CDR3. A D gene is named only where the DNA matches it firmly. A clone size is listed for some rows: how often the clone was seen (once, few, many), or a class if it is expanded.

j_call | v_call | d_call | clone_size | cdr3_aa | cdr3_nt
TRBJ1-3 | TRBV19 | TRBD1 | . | CASSGTGTNTIYF | TGTGCCAGTAGTGGGACAGGGACAAACACCATATATTTT
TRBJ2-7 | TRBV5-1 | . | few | CASSLAGYGRGQQYF | TGCGCCAGCAGCTTGGCCGGATACGGACGAGGGCAGCAGTACTTC
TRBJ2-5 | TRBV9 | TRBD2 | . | CASSVGTSGGQETQYF | TGTGCCAGCAGCGTCGGGACTAGCGGGGGGCAAGAGACCCAGTACTTC
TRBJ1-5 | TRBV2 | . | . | CASSEEGLGNQPQHF | TGTGCCAGCAGTGAAGAGGGGCTCGGCAATCAGCCCCAGCATTTT
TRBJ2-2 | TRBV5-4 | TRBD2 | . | CASSLGGGITGELFF | TGTGCCAGCAGCTTGGGCGGGGGGATTACCGGGGAGCTGTTTTTT
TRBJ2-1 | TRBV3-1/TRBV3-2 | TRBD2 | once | CASSQTTSGGLNEQFF | TGTGCCAGCAGCCAAACGACTAGCGGGGGGTTGAATGAGCAGTTCTTC
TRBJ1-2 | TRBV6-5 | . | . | CASDRTALANYGYTF | TGTGCCAGCGACCGGACAGCCCTGGCTAACTATGGCTACACCTTC
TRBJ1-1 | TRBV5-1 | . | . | CASSLGSLSMNTEAFF | TGCGCCAGCAGCTTGGGGTCCCTATCTATGAACACTGAAGCTTTCTTT
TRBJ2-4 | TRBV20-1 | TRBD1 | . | CSASMRTGTGKDIQYF | TGCAGTGCTAGTATGAGGACCGGGACAGGGAAGGACATTCAGTACTTC
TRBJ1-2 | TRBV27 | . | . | CASSGGGRGGYTF | TGTGCCAGCAGTGGAGGAGGGCGGGGAGGCTACACCTTC
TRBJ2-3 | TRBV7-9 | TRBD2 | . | CASSSERGRRTDTQYF | TGTGCCAGCAGCTCCGAGCGGGGGCGGAGGACAGATACGCAGTATTTT
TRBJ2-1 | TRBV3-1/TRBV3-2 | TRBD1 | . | CASRSGQVLSYNEQFF | TGTGCCAGCAGATCCGGACAGGTACTCTCCTACAATGAGCAGTTCTTC
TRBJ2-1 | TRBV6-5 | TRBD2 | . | CASRLAGFSYNEQFF | TGTGCCAGCAGGCTAGCGGGGTTCTCCTACAATGAGCAGTTCTTC
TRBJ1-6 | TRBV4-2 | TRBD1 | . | CASSRSGTGGNSPLHF | TGTGCCAGCAGCCGGAGCGGGACAGGGGGTAATTCACCCCTCCACTTT
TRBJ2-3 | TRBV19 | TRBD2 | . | CASSRTSGSTNTQYF | TGTGCCAGTAGCCGGACTAGCGGAAGCACGAATACGCAGTATTTT
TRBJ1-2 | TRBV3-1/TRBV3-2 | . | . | CASSQDLRAGGYTF | TGTGCCAGCAGCCAAGATTTGCGGGCCGGTGGCTACACCTTC
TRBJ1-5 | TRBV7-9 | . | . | CASTGTDNQPQHF | TGTGCCAGCACGGGGACTGACAATCAGCCCCAGCATTTT
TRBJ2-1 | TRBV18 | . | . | CASSVQGGAYNEQFF | TGTGCCAGCTCAGTACAGGGGGGGGCCTACAATGAGCAGTTCTTC
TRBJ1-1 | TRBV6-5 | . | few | CASTRDGGSEAFF | TGTGCCAGCACTAGGGACGGCGGGAGTGAAGCTTTCTTT
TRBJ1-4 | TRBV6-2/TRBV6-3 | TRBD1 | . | CASRPADRGTNEKLFF | TGTGCCAGCAGGCCTGCAGACAGGGGAACTAATGAAAAACTGTTTTTT
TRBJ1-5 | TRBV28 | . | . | CASRGTGGGQPQHF | TGTGCCAGCAGGGGGACGGGGGGAGGTCAGCCCCAGCATTTT
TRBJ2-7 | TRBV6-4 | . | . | CAIRQFHEQYF | TGTGCCATACGACAGTTTCACGAGCAGTACTTC
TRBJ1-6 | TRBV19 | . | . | CASSLLDSSYNSPLHF | TGTGCCAGTAGCCTACTCGACAGTTCCTATAATTCACCCCTCCACTTT
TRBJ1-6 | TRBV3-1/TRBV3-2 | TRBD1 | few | CASSHTGGRNNSPLHF | TGTGCCAGCAGCCATACAGGGGGCAGGAATAATTCACCCCTCCACTTT
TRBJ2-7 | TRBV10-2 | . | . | CASTGSTYEQYF | TGCGCCAGCACAGGGTCCACCTACGAGCAGTACTTC
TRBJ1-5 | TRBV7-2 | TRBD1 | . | CASSLVSGQWNQPQHF | TGTGCCAGCAGCTTAGTTTCGGGACAGTGGAATCAGCCCCAGCATTTT
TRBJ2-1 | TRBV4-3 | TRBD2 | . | CASSRVSGGYNEQFF | TGCGCCAGCAGCCGAGTTAGCGGGGGGTACAATGAGCAGTTCTTC
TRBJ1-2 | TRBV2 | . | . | CASSGTAINYGYTF | TGTGCCAGCAGTGGGACAGCAATTAACTATGGCTACACCTTC
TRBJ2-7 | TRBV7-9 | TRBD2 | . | CASSPTGLAGASYEQYF | TGTGCCAGCAGCCCTACCGGACTAGCGGGGGCCTCCTACGAGCAGTACTTC
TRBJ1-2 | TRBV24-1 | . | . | CATSDSIYGYTF | TGTGCCACCAGTGATTCTATATACGGCTACACCTTC
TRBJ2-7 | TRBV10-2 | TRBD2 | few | CASSTTSGPYEQYF | TGCGCCAGCAGTACGACTAGCGGTCCCTACGAGCAGTACTTC
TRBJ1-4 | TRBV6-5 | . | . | CASSPSGRYEKLFF | TGTGCCAGCAGTCCCTCAGGGAGGTACGAAAAACTGTTTTTT
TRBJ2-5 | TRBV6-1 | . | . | CASSEGSGNRGETQYF | TGTGCCAGCAGTGAAGGATCAGGAAACCGGGGGGAGACCCAGTACTTC
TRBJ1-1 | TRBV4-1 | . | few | CASSRARDTEAFF | TGCGCCAGCAGCCGGGCGCGGGACACTGAAGCTTTCTTT
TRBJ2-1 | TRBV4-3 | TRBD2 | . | CASSQSGGAGNEQFF | TGCGCCAGCAGCCAAAGCGGGGGGGCCGGTAATGAGCAGTTCTTC
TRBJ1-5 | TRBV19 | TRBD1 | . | CASSSLGTGGSNQPQHF | TGTGCCAGTAGTTCCCTAGGGACAGGGGGTTCCAATCAGCCCCAGCATTTT
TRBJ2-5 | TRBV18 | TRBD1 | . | CASSPRGTGEQETQYF | TGTGCCAGCTCACCACGAGGGACAGGGGAGCAAGAGACCCAGTACTTC
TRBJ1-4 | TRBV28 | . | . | CASSPRRQGWEKLFF | TGTGCCAGCAGTCCCCGGCGCCAGGGTTGGGAAAAACTGTTTTTT